This passage covers 19 T cell receptor beta chains from one sample sequenced in a study of T cell changes during pregnancy in multiple sclerosis. Method: immunoSEQ multiplex PCR; TCRdb's copy keeps in-frame clones and lacks some. The table lists 100,000 to 110,000 clones, around 92% of them singletons. The specimen comprised peripheral blood, sampled after pregnancy. The receptors were gathered from a female donor with multiple sclerosis, enrolled in a pregnancy study.

The gene calls are TRBV14 and TRBJ2-1, with D possibly matching TRBD2 (5 bases). V gave up 0 bases and J gave up 8 bases, with 20 bases separating them. Germline lookup yields CDR1 SGHDN and CDR2 FVKESK. The CDR3 contains 17 residues. The CDR3 sequence is CASSQDMVAPLNYEQFF. The CDR3 DNA reads as TGTGCCAGCAGCCAAGATATGGTAGCGCCTCTTAACTATGAGCAGTTCTTC. The full variable domain, with the rest looked up from reference TRBV14 and TRBJ2-1, is EAGVTQFPSHSVIEKGQTVTLRCDPISGHDNLYWYRRVMGKEIKFLLHFVKESKQDESGMPNNRFLAERTGGTYSTLKVQPAELEDSGVYFCASSQDMVAPLNYEQFFGPGTRLTVL.

The gene calls are TRBV27 and TRBJ2-7; 7 nucleotides line up with TRBD1. Trimming took 4 bases from V and 5 from J; bases not matched to a gene: 8. Germline-derived CDR1 and CDR2 are MNHEY and SMNVEV (reference sequence). CDR3 size: 14 residues. For the CDR3, the DNA is TGTGCCAGCAGTTCCTCGGACAGGAGACACGAGCAGTACTTC. It specifies CASSSSDRRHEQYF.

The rearrangement links TRBV5-1 to TRBJ2-2; 9 bases are shared with TRBD1. The trim removed 4 bases at V and 1 base at J, leaving 8 bases unmatched. The CDR3 has 17 amino acids. Germline lookup yields CDR1 SGHRS and CDR2 YFSETQ. The CDR3 is CASSAIPGQGNTGELFF. DNA of the CDR3: TGCGCCAGCAGCGCGATCCCGGGACAGGGGAACACCGGGGAGCTGTTTTTT. Supplemented by reference TRBV5-1 and TRBJ2-2, the full variable domain reads KAGVTQTPRYLIKTRGQQVTLSCSPISGHRSVSWYQQTPGQGLQFLFEYFSETQRNKGNFPGRFSGRQFSNSRSEMNVSTLELGDSALYLCASSAIPGQGNTGELFFGEGSRLTVL.

This chain joins TRBV5-6 and TRBJ1-4; D gene uncertain. V was clipped by 2 bases and J by 5 bases, with 13 bases between them. The CDR3 consists of 15 residues. Germline CDR1 SGHDT, CDR2 YYEEEE. CDR3 residues: CASSFSPTGNEKLFF. CDR3 sequence (DNA): TGTGCCAGCAGCTTTTCCCCAACGGGAAATGAAAAACTGTTTTTT.

The V call is TRBV19, the J call TRBJ1-6, with 9 bases that match TRBD1. Germline loops: CDR1 LNHDA, CDR2 SQIVND (reference sequence). The V and J ends lost 6 bases and 7 bases, in that order; junction bases with no gene match: 10. The CDR3 totals 16 residues. The CDR3 DNA follows: TGTGCCAGTAGGACCGGGACAGGGTCGTCGAATTCACCCCTCCACTTT. Its translation is CASRTGTGSSNSPLHF.

This chain uses TRBV29-1 with TRBJ2-1, with 10 nucleotides matching TRBD2. The V gene's germline CDR1 is SQVTM and CDR2 ANQGSEA. CDR3 length equals 13 residues. J gave up 4 bases and V 5 bases, and 2 bases lay outside the gene matches. CDR3 coding DNA: TGCAGCGTTAGCGGGAGGGTTTACAATGAGCAGTTCTTC. Translated: CSVSGRVYNEQFF.

V gene TRBV30 combines with J gene TRBJ2-3, with 11 bases matching TRBD2. V shed 3 bases, J shed 2 bases, and the junction held 7 bases outside the gene matches. Germline-derived CDR1 and CDR2 are GTSNPN and SVGIG (reference sequence). The CDR3 loop spans 16 amino acids. CDR3 protein: CAWSTLAGGNTDTQYF. The DNA for the CDR3 is TGTGCCTGGAGCACGTTAGCGGGGGGGAACACAGATACGCAGTATTTT.

V gene TRBV18 combines with J gene TRBJ1-6; possible D gene TRBD1, 6 bases. V was pared by 4 bases and J by 1 base, with 11 bases between. Germline V gene data show CDR1 as KGHSH and CDR2 as LQKENI. The CDR3 sequence is 16 residues long. The chain's CDR3 is CASSRNRVSYNSPLHF. The CDR3 DNA sequence: TGTGCCAGCTCACGAAACAGGGTATCCTATAATTCACCCCTCCACTTT. Supplemented by reference TRBV18 and TRBJ1-6, the full variable domain reads NAGVMQNPRHLVRRRGQEARLRCSPMKGHSHVYWYRQLPEEGLKFMVYLQKENIIDESGMPKERFSAEFPKEGPSILRIQQVVRGDSAAYFCASSRNRVSYNSPLHFGNGTRLTVT.

V and J are TRBV11-2 and TRBJ2-3, with D possibly TRBD2 on 6 matching bases. From germline, CDR1 is SGHAT and CDR2 FQNNGV. Trimming pared 4 bases from V and 2 bases from J, leaving 16 bases between. This CDR3 region has 16 residues. In DNA, the CDR3 is TGTGCCAGCAGCTCGATAGGAGCGGGTTTCACAGATACGCAGTATTTT. This gives the protein CASSSIGAGFTDTQYF. Variable domain in full (rest from reference TRBV11-2 and TRBJ2-3): EAGVAQSPRYKIIEKRQSVAFWCNPISGHATLYWYQQILGQGPKLLIQFQNNGVVDDSQLPKDRFSAERLKGVDSTLKIQPAKLEDSAVYLCASSSIGAGFTDTQYFGPGTRLTVL.

The chain employs TRBV7-8 and TRBJ2-3; 10 bases align to TRBD2. V trimming: 1 base; J trimming: 2 bases; junction bases outside the gene matches: 9. CDR3 size: 18 residues. The germline CDR1 and CDR2 sequences are SGHVS and FQNEAQ. CDR3 loop: CASSLELAGASYTDTQYF. CDR3 nucleotide sequence: TGTGCCAGCAGCTTAGAGCTAGCGGGGGCCTCTTACACAGATACGCAGTATTTT.

The CDR3 spells CASSETGVGEKLFF. The CDR3 DNA is TGTGCCAGCAGTGAGACAGGGGTGGGTGAAAAACTGTTTTTT. The chain carries TRBV2 and TRBJ1-4; 8 bases agree with TRBD1. This CDR3 is built from 14 residues. Trimming removed 3 bases from V and 7 bases from J; junction bases left unmatched: 4. The germline CDR1 and CDR2 sequences are SNHLY and FYNNEI.

The gene calls are TRBV28 and TRBJ1-6; D might be TRBD1 (5 bases). This CDR3 has 16 residues. CDR1 MDHEN and CDR2 SYDVKM come from the germline V gene. Trimming removed 6 bases at V and 0 bases at J, with 12 bases between. The CDR3 DNA reads as TGTGCCAGCAGCAAACAGGCGAGCTCCTATAATTCACCCCTCCACTTT. The encoded protein is CASSKQASSYNSPLHF.

With regard to this clone: At the DNA level, this CDR3 is encoded by other sequences in the same sample as well. This sequence joins TRBV28 and TRBJ1-2; D is ambiguous. V lost 2 bases and J 3 bases, leaving 4 bases between the germline ends. Germline loops: CDR1 MDHEN, CDR2 SYDVKM. This CDR3 has 12 amino acids. The CDR3 bases are TGTGCCAGCAGTTTAAGCGACTATGGCTACACCTTC. Its protein is CASSLSDYGYTF.

V is TRBV10-2 and J is TRBJ2-6; D gene uncertain. V dropped 6 bases and J dropped 0 bases, with 21 bases sitting between them. From germline, CDR1 is WSHSY and CDR2 SAAADI. The CDR3 totals 19 residues. The CDR3 sequence is CASSSIRVQPTSGANVLTF. The DNA of the CDR3 is TGCGCCAGCAGCTCTATTCGTGTACAGCCGACCTCTGGGGCCAACGTCCTGACTTTC.

The V and J genes are TRBV4-1 and TRBJ2-2; the match to TRBD1 covers 7 bases. This CDR3 spans 13 amino acids. Germline loops: CDR1 MGHRA, CDR2 YSYEKL. J was trimmed by 1 base and V by 8 bases; bases with no gene match: 1. CDR3 DNA: TGCGCCAGCGGGGACAGGAACACCGGGGAGCTGTTTTTT. This encodes CASGDRNTGELFF.

This clone appeared a single time. The V gene is TRBV2, the J gene TRBJ1-5, with 7 bases matching TRBD1. Germline values: CDR1 SNHLY, CDR2 FYNNEI. This CDR3 is built from 13 residues. The V and J ends lost 8 bases and 7 bases, in that order; junction bases with no gene match: 8. CDR3 residues: CASCRDRSQPQHF. The DNA of the CDR3 is TGTGCCAGCTGCCGGGACAGAAGCCAGCCCCAGCATTTT.

The CDR3 here is CASTGTGGLNEQFF. The CDR3 DNA reads TGTGCCAGCACCGGGACAGGGGGTCTTAATGAGCAGTTCTTC. The chain has TRBV2 and TRBJ2-1; the match to TRBD1 covers 11 bases. V trimming: 7 bases; J trimming: 7 bases; junction bases outside the gene matches: 6. The CDR3 loop spans 14 amino acids. Germline CDR1 reads SNHLY; CDR2 reads FYNNEI.

This clone was recorded a few times. The rearrangement links TRBV29-1 to TRBJ1-2; TRBD1 matches 7 bases. J lost 3 bases, V lost 4 bases, and 5 bases had no gene match. Germline V gene sequence: CDR1 SQVTM, CDR2 ANQGSEA. The CDR3 has 13 amino acids. The CDR3 DNA reads TGCAGCGTTGCTACAGGGGCGTACTATGGCTACACCTTC. Protein product: CSVATGAYYGYTF.

This chain joins TRBV19 and TRBJ1-5; TRBD1 matches at 7 bases. The CDR3 spans 17 residues. Germline trimming cut 7 bases from V and 2 bases from J; bases unmatched to any gene: 14. CDR1 and CDR2 from the germline V gene are LNHDA and SQIVND (reference sequence). The CDR3 protein is CASTYLSRDSGNQPQHF. DNA for the CDR3: TGTGCCAGTACGTACCTATCTCGGGACAGCGGCAATCAGCCCCAGCATTTT.